This T cell receptor beta chain was recorded in a study of blood T cell repertoires in COVID-19. Background on the study: The samples span acute and convalescent COVID-19 from the United States, Italy and Spain. Sources were T cells, B-cell-depleted T cells, or PBMCs; the material itself was cDNA or gDNA.

This clone occurred once. V trimming: 5 bases; J trimming: 2 bases; junction bases outside the gene matches: 3. CDR3 length: 14 amino acids. Per germline, CDR1 SQVTM and CDR2 ANQGSEA. In the original analysis: Estimation of nucleated cell counts was performed using reference gene primer amplification. The table came from immunoSEQ multiplex PCR; TCRdb's copy has only in-frame clones and leaves some out. The V and J calls and the clone size are those of that table, but D and trimming were determined from the DNA. The table lists roughly 230,000 clones, over 80% of them singletons. This receptor was identified in a man aged 40-49 years with acute or convalescent COVID-19. The genes are TRBV29-1 and TRBJ2-6; 7 bases are shared with TRBD1. The sample was peripheral blood. Here the CDR3 reads CSVTTGAGANVLTF. The CDR3 nucleotides read TGCAGCGTTACCACAGGGGCTGGGGCCAACGTCCTGACTTTC.